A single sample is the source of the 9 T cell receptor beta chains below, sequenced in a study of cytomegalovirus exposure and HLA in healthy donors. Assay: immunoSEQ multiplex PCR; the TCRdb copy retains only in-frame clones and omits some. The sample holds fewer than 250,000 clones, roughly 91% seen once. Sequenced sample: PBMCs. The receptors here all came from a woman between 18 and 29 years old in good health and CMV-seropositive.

In DNA, the CDR3 is TGTGCCATCAGTGAAGATTCTCAGGCCATAACCTACGAGCAGTACTTC. Protein product: CAISEDSQAITYEQYF. This chain uses TRBV10-3 with TRBJ2-7; D gene uncertain. The CDR3 extends over 16 amino acids. V was clipped by 3 bases and J by 2 bases, with 17 bases between them. Germline assignment: CDR1 ENHRY and CDR2 SYGVKD.

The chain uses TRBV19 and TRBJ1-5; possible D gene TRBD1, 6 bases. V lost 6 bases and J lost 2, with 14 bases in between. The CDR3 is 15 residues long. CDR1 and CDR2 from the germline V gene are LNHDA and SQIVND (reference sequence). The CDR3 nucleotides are TGTGCCAGTAGCTGGCAGGGGAGGGGCAATCAGCCCCAGCATTTT. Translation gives CASSWQGRGNQPQHF.

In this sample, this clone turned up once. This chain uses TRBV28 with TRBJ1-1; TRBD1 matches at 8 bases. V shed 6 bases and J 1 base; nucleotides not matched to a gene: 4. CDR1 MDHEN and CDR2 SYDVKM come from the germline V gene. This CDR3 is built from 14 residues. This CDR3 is CASRRQGRNTEAFF. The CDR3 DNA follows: TGTGCCAGCAGGCGACAGGGGCGGAACACTGAAGCTTTCTTT.

As DNA, the CDR3 is TGTGCCAGCACCGCAGTGAACACTGAAGCTTTCTTT. This sequence encodes CASTAVNTEAFF. V gene TRBV28 combines with J gene TRBJ1-1; D unresolved. The CDR3 contains 12 residues. Germline CDR1 is MDHEN and CDR2 is SYDVKM. V was clipped by 7 bases and J by 0 bases, with 6 bases between them.

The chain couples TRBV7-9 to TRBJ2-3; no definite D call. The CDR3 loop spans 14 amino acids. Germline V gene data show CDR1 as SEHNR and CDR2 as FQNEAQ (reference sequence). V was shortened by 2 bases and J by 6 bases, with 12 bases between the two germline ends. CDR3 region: CASSLSTPWDTQYF. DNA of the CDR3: TGTGCCAGCAGCTTAAGCACCCCGTGGGATACGCAGTATTTT.

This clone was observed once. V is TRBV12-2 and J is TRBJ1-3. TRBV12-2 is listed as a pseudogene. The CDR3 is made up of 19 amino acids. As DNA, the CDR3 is TGTGCAAGTCGCTTAGATAGACTTAACTCTAAGCAAACTGGAAACACCATATATTTT. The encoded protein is CASRLDRLNSKQTGNTIYF.

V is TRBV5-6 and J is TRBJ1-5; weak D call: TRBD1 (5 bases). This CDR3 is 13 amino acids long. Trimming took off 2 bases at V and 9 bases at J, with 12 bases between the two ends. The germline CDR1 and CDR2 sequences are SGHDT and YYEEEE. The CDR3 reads CASSFGTGGPQHF. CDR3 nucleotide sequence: TGTGCCAGCAGCTTTGGGACGGGGGGGCCCCAGCATTTT. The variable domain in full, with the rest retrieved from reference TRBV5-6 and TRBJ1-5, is DAGVTQSPTHLIKTRGQQVTLRCSPKSGHDTVSWYQQALGQGPQFIFQYYEEEERQRGNFPDRFSGHQFPNYSSELNVNALLLGDSALYLCASSFGTGGPQHFGDGTRLSIL.

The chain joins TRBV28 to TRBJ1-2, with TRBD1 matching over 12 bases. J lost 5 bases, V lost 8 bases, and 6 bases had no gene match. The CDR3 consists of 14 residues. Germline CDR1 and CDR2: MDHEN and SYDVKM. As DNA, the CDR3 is TGTGCCAGCTGGGGACAGGGGGCGGTATATGGCTACACCTTC. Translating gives CASWGQGAVYGYTF.

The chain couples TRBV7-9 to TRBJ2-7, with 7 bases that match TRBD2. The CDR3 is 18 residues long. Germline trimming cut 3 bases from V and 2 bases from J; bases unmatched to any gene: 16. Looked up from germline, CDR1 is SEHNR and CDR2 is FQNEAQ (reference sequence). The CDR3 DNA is TGTGCCAGCAGCTTTCGGGGGGTGGTTGGGACTGCGGCCTACGAGCAGTACTTC. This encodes CASSFRGVVGTAAYEQYF.